The clone carrying this TCR beta chain appeared a few times. The sample originates from a study of blood T cell repertoires in COVID-19. Across the whole study: Specimens from acute and convalescent COVID-19 originated in the United States, Italy and Spain. T cells, B-cell-depleted T cells, or PBMCs provided the cDNA or gDNA that served as material.

Germline CDR1 MDHEN, CDR2 SYDVKM. This CDR3 is 13 amino acids long. V was pared by 2 bases and J by 6 bases, with 7 bases between. In the original processing: Amplified reference gene primers provided the basis for estimating nucleated cell counts. Assay used: immunoSEQ multiplex PCR; TCRdb lists only in-frame clones, some missing. That table is the source of V, J and clone size, and D and trimming were worked out from the DNA. The sample consists of 210,000 or so clones, approximately 84% of them appearing once. Sequenced sample: peripheral blood. V and J are TRBV28 and TRBJ2-2; D not resolved. The sequence was collected from a woman in her forties or fifties with active or convalescent COVID-19. For the CDR3, the DNA is TGTGCCAGCAGTTTAATCACAGCCGGGGAGCTGTTTTTT. Its protein is CASSLITAGELFF.